The 10 T cell receptor beta chains in this list originate from one sample, sequenced in a study of CD8+CD57+ T cells in acquired aplastic anemia. Researchers used genomic DNA as the template to profile TCR beta VDJ and CDR3. Each CDR3 protein is one row after TCRdb ran MiXCR on the reads. This table has under 350,000 distinct CDR3 sequences, roughly half appearing once. Material for sequencing was sorted CD4+, CD8+, or CD8+CD57+ T cells (not recorded which) from PBMCs. The receptors derive from a human donor with severe aplastic anemia or a healthy control (not recorded which).

This clonotype was picked up one time. Written as DNA, the CDR3 is TGTGCCATCAGTGAAGGGGCAGGGATCTACGAGCAGTACTTC. It encodes CAISEGAGIYEQYF. The rearrangement joins TRBV10-3 to TRBJ2-7; D is possibly TRBD1 (5 bases). The CDR3 covers 14 residues. Trimming took 3 bases from V and 3 from J, leaving 12 bases between them. Germline CDR1 reads ENHRY; CDR2 reads SYGVKD.

This clonotype was counted many times. CDR3 in amino acids: CSARRSRETQYF. In DNA, the CDR3 is TGCAGCGCCCGACGATCCCGAGAGACCCAGTACTTC. This chain connects TRBV20-1 to TRBJ2-5; D gene unclear. CDR1 is DFQATT, CDR2 SNEGSKA, per germline (reference sequence). The CDR3 totals 12 residues.

The chain has TRBV4-1 and TRBJ1-6, with D perhaps matching TRBD1 (6 bases). There are 14 residues in the CDR3. Germline-derived CDR1 and CDR2 are MGHRA and YSYEKL. Trimming pared 1 base from V and 7 bases from J, leaving 8 bases between. In DNA, the CDR3 is TGCGCCAGCAGCCAAGCAACAGGGAATTCACCCCTCCACTTT. Protein sequence: CASSQATGNSPLHF.

The chain recombines TRBV7-8 with TRBJ1-2; D might be TRBD1 (5 bases). CDR3 length: 11 amino acids. Trimming cost V 10 bases and J 8 bases, with 14 bases left between them. The germline V gene encodes CDR1 SGHVS and CDR2 FQNEAQ. The CDR3 DNA follows: TGTGCCATCCAGGGTGTAGAGGGCTACACCTTC. The encoded protein is CAIQGVEGYTF.

Details on this clonotype: This may be a read error: a much more frequent sequence differs by one nucleotide. The CDR3 region has the DNA TGTGCCAGCAGCCTTACTCCCGGGACAGTGAACACCGGGGAGCTGTTTTTT. Translating it yields CASSLTPGTVNTGELFF. The V call is TRBV11-3, the J call TRBJ2-2; 7 bases line up with TRBD1. Germline-derived CDR1 and CDR2 are SGHNT and YENEEA. The CDR3 is 17 amino acids. With V trimmed by 5 bases and J by 1 base, 10 bases remained unmatched. Full variable domain (remainder filled in from reference TRBV11-3 and TRBJ2-2): EAGVVQSPRYKIIEKKQPVAFWCNPISGHNTLYWYLQNLGQGPELLIRYENEEAVDDSQLPKDRFSAERLKGVDSTLKIQPAELGDSAVYLCASSLTPGTVNTGELFFGEGSRLTVL.

This clonotype was recorded only once. The chain employs TRBV6-2 or TRBV6-3 and TRBJ1-5, with D possibly TRBD1 on 5 matching bases. The CDR3 totals 14 residues. The V gene's germline CDR1 is MNHEY and CDR2 SVGEGT. The V end was cut by 8 bases, the J end by 1 base, with 12 bases between. In DNA, the CDR3 is TGTGCCAGCGCCAGGGCGGGAAGCAATCAGCCCCAGCATTTT. Translating it yields CASARAGSNQPQHF.

Ten or more counts support this clonotype. This chain uses TRBV29-1 with TRBJ1-2, with TRBD1 identical over 10 bases. In germline, CDR1 is SQVTM, CDR2 ANQGSEA. V lost 6 bases to trimming and J lost 0 bases; unmatched junction nucleotides: 13. This CDR3 has 17 residues. The CDR3 loop reads CSVVSPGTGASNYGYTF. CDR3 coding DNA: TGCAGCGTGGTATCGCCTGGGACAGGGGCTTCTAACTATGGCTACACCTTC. The variable domain in full, completed from reference TRBV29-1 and TRBJ1-2, reads SAVISQKPSRDICQRGTSLTIQCQVDSQVTMMFWYRQQPGQSLTLIATANQGSEATYESGFVIDKFPISRPNLTFSTLTVSNMSPEDSSIYLCSVVSPGTGASNYGYTFGSGTRLTVV.

This rearrangement joins TRBV12-3 or TRBV12-4 to TRBJ1-5, with TRBD1 as a possible D gene (6 bases). This CDR3 comprises 13 residues. Trimming took off 8 bases at V and 6 bases at J, with 14 bases between the two ends. CDR3 coding DNA: TGTGCCAGCGGCTACAGGGAGGGTCAGCCCCAGCATTTT. Its protein is CASGYREGQPQHF.

A single count supports this clonotype. The V gene is TRBV29-1, the J gene TRBJ1-1; 7 bases align to TRBD1. Trimming cost V 5 bases and J 5 bases; bases outside gene matches: 8. The CDR3 is 13 residues long. In germline, CDR1 is SQVTM, CDR2 ANQGSEA. CDR3 amino acids: CSVSETGRTEAFF. The CDR3 DNA reads as TGCAGCGTTTCGGAGACAGGGCGTACTGAAGCTTTCTTT.

This clonotype was seen a handful of times. This chain links TRBV18 with TRBJ1-1; D might be TRBD1 (5 bases). This CDR3 spans 15 amino acids. V was trimmed by 3 bases and J by 4 bases, leaving 15 bases between them. Germline CDR1 is KGHSH and CDR2 is LQKENI. The CDR3 sequence: CASSPRDSGGTEAFF. Written as DNA, the CDR3 is TGTGCCAGCTCACCTCGGGACTCGGGAGGCACTGAAGCTTTCTTT.